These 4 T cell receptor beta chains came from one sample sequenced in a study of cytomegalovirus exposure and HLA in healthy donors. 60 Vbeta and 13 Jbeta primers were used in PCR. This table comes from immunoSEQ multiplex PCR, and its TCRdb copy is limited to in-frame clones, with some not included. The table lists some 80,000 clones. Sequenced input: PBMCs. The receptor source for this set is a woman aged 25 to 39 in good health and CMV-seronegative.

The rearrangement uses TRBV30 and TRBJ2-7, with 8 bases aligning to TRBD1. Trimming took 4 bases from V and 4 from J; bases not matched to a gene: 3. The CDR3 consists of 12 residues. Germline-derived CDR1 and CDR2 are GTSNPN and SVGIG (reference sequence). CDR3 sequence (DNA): TGTGCCTGGACAGGGGGCGGTTACGAGCAGTACTTC. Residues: CAWTGGGYEQYF. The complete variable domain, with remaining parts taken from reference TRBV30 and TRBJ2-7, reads SQTIHQWPATLVQPVGSPLSLECTVEGTSNPNLYWYRQAAGRGLQLLFYSVGIGQISSEVPQNLSASRPQDRQFILSSKKLLLSDSGFYLCAWTGGGYEQYFGPGTRLTVT.

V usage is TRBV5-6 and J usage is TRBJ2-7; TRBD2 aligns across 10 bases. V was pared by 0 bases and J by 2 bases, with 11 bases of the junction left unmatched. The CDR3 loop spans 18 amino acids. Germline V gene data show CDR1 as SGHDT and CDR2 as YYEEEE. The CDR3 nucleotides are TGTGCCAGCAGCTTGGCCAAGAGCGGGGGGGCAGTAGCCTACGAGCAGTACTTC. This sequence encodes CASSLAKSGGAVAYEQYF.

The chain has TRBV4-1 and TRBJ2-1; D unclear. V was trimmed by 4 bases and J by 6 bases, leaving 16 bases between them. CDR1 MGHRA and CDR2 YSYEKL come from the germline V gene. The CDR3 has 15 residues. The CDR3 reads CASSPSPGSPNEQFF. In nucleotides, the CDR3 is TGCGCCAGCAGCCCGTCCCCTGGTAGTCCCAATGAGCAGTTCTTC.

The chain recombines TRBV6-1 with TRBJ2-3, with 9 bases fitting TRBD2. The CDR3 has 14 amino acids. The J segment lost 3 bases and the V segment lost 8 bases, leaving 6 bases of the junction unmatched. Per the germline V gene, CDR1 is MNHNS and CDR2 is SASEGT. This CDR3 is CASGNSGGTDTQYF. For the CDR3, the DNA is TGTGCCAGCGGGAATAGCGGGGGAACAGATACGCAGTATTTT.